These 26 T cell receptor beta chains originate from one sample sequenced in a study of response to subunit inactivated influenza vaccine. TCRdb reanalysed the RT-PCR reads using MiXCR and keeps one entry per CDR3 protein. The data contain approximately 680,000 distinct CDR3 sequences, 15% to 18% of them seen just once; the ten biggest clones take up approximately 10%. This material consisted of PBMCs from blood, taken 11 to 12 days after vaccination. These receptors originate from a man aged 50-59 years who received an inactivated influenza vaccine.

CDR3 sequence reads: CASSYGPGNTGNTIYF. The CDR3 bases are TGTGCCAGCAGTTACGGTCCAGGGAATACTGGAAACACCATATATTTT. V and J are TRBV6-5 and TRBJ1-3, with D perhaps matching TRBD1 (5 bases). The CDR3 length is 16 residues. The germline V gene has CDR1 MNHEY and CDR2 SVGAGI. The ends were cut back, 2 bases at V and 2 bases at J, with 13 bases in the middle.

DNA of the CDR3: TGCAGTGCCTACCCGGGACAGGGAAAAACCTACGAGCAGTACTTC. It encodes CSAYPGQGKTYEQYF. The chain carries TRBV20-1 and TRBJ2-7; 9 bases agree with TRBD1. There are 15 residues in the CDR3. V was clipped by 6 bases and J by 2 bases; unmatched bases: 11. The germline gives CDR1 DFQATT, CDR2 SNEGSKA (reference sequence).

The chain employs TRBV12-3 or TRBV12-4 and TRBJ2-7, with TRBD2 as a possible D gene (5 bases). Between the trimmed V and J ends, which lost 5 bases and 2 bases, there was a span of 10 bases. CDR3 length: 13 amino acids. As DNA, the CDR3 is TGTGCCAGCAGTGTCAGCGGAACCTACGAGCAGTACTTC. It specifies CASSVSGTYEQYF.

The chain combines TRBV6-1 with TRBJ1-4; tentatively, D is TRBD1 (5 bases). From germline, CDR1 is MNHNS and CDR2 SASEGT. The V end was cut by 6 bases, the J end by 3 bases, with 11 bases between. The CDR3 is made up of 14 amino acids. This CDR3 reads CASSQGWANEKLFF. CDR3 sequence (DNA): TGTGCCAGCAGCCAGGGATGGGCTAATGAAAAACTGTTTTTT.

This clonotype came up a few times. The chain combines TRBV30 with TRBJ2-2, with 12 nucleotides matching TRBD2. From germline, CDR1 is GTSNPN and CDR2 SVGIG (reference sequence). With 0 bases clipped from V and 8 bases from J, the junction kept 7 bases outside the gene matches. This CDR3 contains 16 residues. CDR3 sequence: CAWSVLTSGGTGELFF. The CDR3 bases are TGTGCCTGGAGTGTCCTGACTAGCGGGGGAACTGGGGAGCTGTTTTTT.

A few counts support this clonotype. The chain is built from TRBV4-3 and TRBJ2-1; D might be TRBD2 (5 bases). The CDR3 is 16 amino acids. V was cut by 0 bases and J by 8 bases, with 17 bases left in between. Germline V gene data show CDR1 as LGHNA and CDR2 as YSLEER. DNA of the CDR3: TGCGCCAGCAGCCAAGATCTCGGGGTAAGGCGCCATGAGCAGTTCTTC. Encoded protein: CASSQDLGVRRHEQFF.

There are a few counts of this clonotype. V gene TRBV5-1 combines with J gene TRBJ2-7, with 11 bases that match TRBD2. V lost 0 bases to trimming and J lost 2 bases; unmatched junction nucleotides: 4. Per germline, CDR1 SGHRS and CDR2 YFSETQ. The CDR3 has 16 amino acids. CDR3 amino acids: CASSLDHSGRAYEQYF. The DNA for the CDR3 is TGCGCCAGCAGCTTGGACCATAGCGGGAGGGCCTACGAGCAGTACTTC.

The chain employs TRBV12-3 or TRBV12-4 and TRBJ1-4; D gene uncertain. Deletions cut 6 bases from V and 8 bases from J, with 13 bases between. CDR3 length: 13 amino acids. The CDR3 DNA is TGTGCCAGCAGCCCGGGTTACATAGAAAAACTGTTTTTT. Its protein is CASSPGYIEKLFF.

The chain couples TRBV5-8 to TRBJ1-5, with TRBD1 as a possible D gene (6 bases). Germline assignment: CDR1 SGHTS and CDR2 YDEGEE. Deletions cut 2 bases from V and 6 bases from J, with 15 bases between. This CDR3 is 15 amino acids long. The CDR3 is CASSLDRLGFQPQHF. CDR3 DNA sequence: TGTGCCAGCAGCTTAGACAGGTTAGGATTTCAGCCCCAGCATTTT.

A remark on this clonotype: Since a much larger clone is just one base distant, this may be a read error. V gene TRBV7-2 combines with J gene TRBJ2-5; no firm D call. In germline, CDR1 is SGHTA, CDR2 FQGNSA. The CDR3 is 15 residues long. V lost 1 base to trimming and J lost 8 bases, with 17 bases between them. This chain's CDR3 is CASSLGQIKGDTQYF. In DNA form, the CDR3 reads TGTGCCAGCAGCTTAGGCCAAATCAAAGGAGATACCCAGTACTTC.

The J gene is TRBJ2-5, the V gene TRBV5-6; D ambiguous. The CDR3 covers 17 residues. Per germline, CDR1 SGHDT and CDR2 YYEEEE. V lost 1 base and J lost 1, with 17 bases in between. This CDR3 is CASSLNWAHIPQETQYF. The CDR3 DNA reads TGTGCCAGCAGCTTGAATTGGGCCCACATCCCCCAAGAGACCCAGTACTTC.

This clonotype was seen more than once but under ten times. The chain carries TRBV20-1 and TRBJ2-7; 8 bases fit TRBD2. The CDR3 runs 14 residues. J was trimmed by 3 bases and V by 3 bases; bases with no gene match: 7. Germline-derived CDR1 and CDR2 are DFQATT and SNEGSKA (reference sequence). Written as DNA, the CDR3 is TGCAGTGCTAGTTACGTAGCGGGAAACTACGAGCAGTACTTC. Encoded protein: CSASYVAGNYEQYF.

There are a few counts of this clonotype. V and J are TRBV4-1 and TRBJ2-3; 11 nucleotides align to TRBD1. The V and J ends lost 2 bases and 4 bases, in that order; junction bases with no gene match: 5. This CDR3 contains 16 residues. Looked up from germline, CDR1 is MGHRA and CDR2 is YSYEKL. Written as DNA, the CDR3 is TGCGCCAGCAGCCAACCGGGACAGGGGGTGCCAGATACGCAGTATTTT. Encoded protein: CASSQPGQGVPDTQYF.

The V gene is TRBV5-1, the J gene TRBJ2-1; 8 bases map to TRBD1. This CDR3 comprises 14 residues. Unmatched junction bases numbered 9, after V lost 7 bases and J lost 6 bases. Germline loops: CDR1 SGHRS, CDR2 YFSETQ. CDR3 bases: TGCGCCAGCGCCAGTCGGACAGGGATCAATGAGCAGTTCTTC. Translated, it gives CASASRTGINEQFF.

This clonotype turned up a few times. The chain joins TRBV15 to TRBJ2-1; D possibly corresponds to TRBD2 (6 bases). Trimming pared 5 bases from V and 7 bases from J, leaving 15 bases between. CDR3 length: 14 amino acids. Germline lookup yields CDR1 LNHNV and CDR2 YYDKDF (reference sequence). CDR3: CATSETSFFNEQFF. CDR3 coding DNA: TGTGCCACCAGCGAAACTAGCTTTTTTAATGAGCAGTTCTTC. The variable domain in full, with the rest retrieved from reference TRBV15 and TRBJ2-1, is DAMVIQNPRYQVTQFGKPVTLSCSQTLNHNVMYWYQQKSSQAPKLLFHYYDKDFNNEADTPDNFQSRRPNTSFCFLDIRSPGLGDTAMYLCATSETSFFNEQFFGPGTRLTVL.

V usage is TRBV19 and J usage is TRBJ1-5; tentative D call: TRBD1 (6 bases). Deletions cut 10 bases from V and 0 bases from J, with 19 bases between. Germline-derived CDR1 and CDR2 are LNHDA and SQIVND (reference sequence). This CDR3 region has 16 residues. In nucleotides, the CDR3 is TGTGCCACCAGAGGGGGTACAGCAAATAGCAATCAGCCCCAGCATTTT. This encodes CATRGGTANSNQPQHF.

The V call is TRBV28, the J call TRBJ2-1; no reliable D call. The length of the CDR3 is 14 residues. The V gene lost 7 bases and the J gene lost 0 bases, with 10 bases spanning the gap. Per germline, CDR1 MDHEN and CDR2 SYDVKM. The CDR3 sequence: CASTRSGSYNEQFF. The CDR3 bases are TGTGCCAGCACCCGATCCGGCTCCTACAATGAGCAGTTCTTC. Drawing the rest from reference TRBV28 and TRBJ2-1, the complete variable domain is DVKVTQSSRYLVKRTGEKVFLECVQDMDHENMFWYRQDPGLGLRLIYFSYDVKMKEKGDIPEGYSVSREKKERFSLILESASTNQTSMYLCASTRSGSYNEQFFGPGTRLTVL.

The genes are TRBV4-3 and TRBJ1-4, with D unresolved. Between the trimmed V and J ends, which lost 4 bases and 0 bases, there was a span of 12 bases. The CDR3 consists of 16 residues. Germline V gene data show CDR1 as LGHNA and CDR2 as YSLEER. CDR3 sequence (DNA): TGCGCCAGCAGCCCCTCAGGAGGTGCAACTAATGAAAAACTGTTTTTT. As protein: CASSPSGGATNEKLFF.

This clonotype was recorded a few times. This chain's CDR3 is CASSYGTGPQYF. CDR3 DNA sequence: TGTGCCAGCAGTTACGGGACAGGCCCCCAGTATTTT. This chain uses TRBV6-5 with TRBJ2-3; TRBD1 agrees at 8 bases. The CDR3 loop spans 12 amino acids. Germline lookup yields CDR1 MNHEY and CDR2 SVGAGI. J gave up 12 bases and V 2 bases, and 4 bases lay outside the gene matches.

The sample holds a few counts of this clonotype. This chain joins TRBV25-1 and TRBJ2-3; D possibly matches TRBD1 or TRBD2 (7 bases each). V gave up 6 bases and J gave up 3 bases, with 19 bases separating them. The CDR3 loop spans 16 amino acids. Looked up from germline, CDR1 is MGHDK and CDR2 is SYGVNS. CDR3 loop: CASSPGGRGVTDTQYF. CDR3 coding DNA: TGTGCCAGCAGCCCGGGGGGCAGGGGGGTAACAGATACGCAGTATTTT.

The chain has TRBV27 and TRBJ1-2; maybe TRBD1 (5 bases). Trimming cost V 2 bases and J 6 bases, with 10 bases left between them. There are 13 residues in the CDR3. Germline CDR1 reads MNHEY; CDR2 reads SMNVEV (reference sequence). CDR3 DNA: TGTGCCAGCAGTTTACAGGGTTTTAATGGCTACACCTTC. Its protein is CASSLQGFNGYTF.

This rearrangement joins TRBV6-2 or TRBV6-3 to TRBJ2-1, with 7 nucleotides matching TRBD2. Germline CDR1 MNHEY, CDR2 SVGEGT. The CDR3 extends over 14 amino acids. The V segment lost 5 bases and the J segment 8 bases; nucleotides outside the gene matches: 9. The CDR3 region is CASSLLAVRDEQFF. DNA of the CDR3: TGTGCCAGCAGTCTCCTAGCGGTCCGCGATGAGCAGTTCTTC.

The table lists this clonotype with a few counts. The chain uses TRBV5-5 and TRBJ2-3; TRBD2 matches at 7 bases. V was pared by 4 bases and J by 4 bases, with 9 bases of the junction left unmatched. CDR3 length equals 15 residues. Germline values: CDR1 SGHKS, CDR2 YYEKEE (reference sequence). The CDR3 here is CASSVGLVNSDTQYF. CDR3 in DNA: TGTGCCAGCAGCGTTGGACTAGTTAACTCAGATACGCAGTATTTT.

This clonotype showed up just a few times. V and J are TRBV11-2 and TRBJ1-6, with D unclear. CDR1 and CDR2 from the germline V gene are SGHAT and FQNNGV. V was pared by 1 base and J by 8 bases, with 12 bases between. The CDR3 covers 15 residues. CDR3 in amino acids: CASSLGPGLDSPLHF. The CDR3 region has the DNA TGTGCCAGCAGCTTAGGTCCAGGTCTCGATTCACCCCTCCACTTT.

This sequence joins TRBV10-3 and TRBJ2-3; 9 nucleotides match TRBD2. The CDR3 runs 16 residues. Germline V CDR1 and CDR2: ENHRY, SYGVKD. Unmatched junction bases numbered 6, after V lost 0 bases and J lost 5 bases. The CDR3, as DNA: TGTGCCATCAGTGAGTCGGGCGGGAGGGCCAGAGATACGCAGTATTTT. Encoded protein: CAISESGGRARDTQYF.

The rearrangement links TRBV7-2 to TRBJ2-3; TRBD2 is a possible D gene (5 bases). Trimming left V 1 base short and J 1 base short, with 12 bases between. Germline-derived CDR1 and CDR2 are SGHTA and FQGNSA. CDR3 length: 16 residues. CDR3 coding DNA: TGTGCCAGCAGCTTAGGTAGCGCCCCAGGCACAGATACGCAGTATTTT. Translated, it gives CASSLGSAPGTDTQYF.